This T cell receptor beta chain stems from a study of T cell responses to AZD1222 COVID-19 vaccine. TCRdb's table, derived via immunoSEQ multiplex PCR, lists solely in-frame clones and lacks some. Of around 220,000 clones detected, about 95% appear once; the ten largest clones hold around 1.5%. Points from the study as a whole: Females made up more of the donors, who were largely white British, and clonal diversity may have come out too low. The repertoires were collected only after the peak T cell response. Increased Spike-specific TCR breadth and depth were observed after two AZD1222 doses.

Details on this clone: Its target is unknown.

The V end lost 0 bases, the J end lost 1 base, and 11 bases lay between the germline ends. CDR3 length equals 17 residues. Germline V gene data show CDR1 as KGHDR and CDR2 as SFDVKD. The starting material was peripheral blood, obtained 28 days after the second dose of the MenACWY control vaccine. The TCR comes from an adult who received the MenACWY meningococcal vaccine as a control. The chain carries TRBV24-1 and TRBJ2-2, with D possibly called TRBD1 or TRBD2 (6 bases each). In nucleotides, the CDR3 is TGTGCCACCAGTGATTTGAAGGGGGGTTGGAACACCGGGGAGCTGTTTTTT. Translated: CATSDLKGGWNTGELFF.